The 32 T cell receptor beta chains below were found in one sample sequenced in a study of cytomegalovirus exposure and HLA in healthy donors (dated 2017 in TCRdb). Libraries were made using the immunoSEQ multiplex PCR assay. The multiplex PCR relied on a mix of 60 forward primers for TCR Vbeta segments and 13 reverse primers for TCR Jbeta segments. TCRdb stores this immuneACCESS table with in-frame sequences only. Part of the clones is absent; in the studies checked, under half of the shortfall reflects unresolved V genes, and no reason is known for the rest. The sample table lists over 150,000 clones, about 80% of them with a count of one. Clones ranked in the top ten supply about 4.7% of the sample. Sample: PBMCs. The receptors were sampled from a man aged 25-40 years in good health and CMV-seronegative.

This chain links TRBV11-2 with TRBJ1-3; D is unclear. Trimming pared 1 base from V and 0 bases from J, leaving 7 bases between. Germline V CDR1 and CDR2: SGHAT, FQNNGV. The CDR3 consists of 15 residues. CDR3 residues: CASSLGGSSGNTIYF. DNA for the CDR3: TGTGCCAGCAGCTTAGGCGGAAGCTCTGGAAACACCATATATTTT. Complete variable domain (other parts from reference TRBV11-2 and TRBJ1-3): EAGVAQSPRYKIIEKRQSVAFWCNPISGHATLYWYQQILGQGPKLLIQFQNNGVVDDSQLPKDRFSAERLKGVDSTLKIQPAKLEDSAVYLCASSLGGSSGNTIYFGEGSWLTVV.

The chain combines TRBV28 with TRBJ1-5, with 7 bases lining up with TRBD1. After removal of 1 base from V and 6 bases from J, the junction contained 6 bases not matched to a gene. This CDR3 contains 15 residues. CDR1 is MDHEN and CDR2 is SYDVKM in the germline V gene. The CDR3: CASSLYRGMGQPQHF. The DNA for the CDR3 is TGTGCCAGCAGTTTATACAGGGGCATGGGTCAGCCCCAGCATTTT.

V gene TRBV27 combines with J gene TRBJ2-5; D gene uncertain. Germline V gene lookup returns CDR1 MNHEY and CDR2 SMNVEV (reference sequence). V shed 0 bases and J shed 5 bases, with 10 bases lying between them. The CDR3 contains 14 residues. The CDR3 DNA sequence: TGTGCCAGCAGTTTATCGGCCGGGTACGAGACCCAGTACTTC. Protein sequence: CASSLSAGYETQYF.

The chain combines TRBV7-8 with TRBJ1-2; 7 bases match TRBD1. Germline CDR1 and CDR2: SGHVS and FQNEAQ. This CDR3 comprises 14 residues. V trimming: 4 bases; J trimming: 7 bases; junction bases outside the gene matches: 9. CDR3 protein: CASSSAGRGFGYTF. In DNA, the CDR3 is TGTGCCAGCAGCTCCGCGGGCAGGGGGTTTGGCTACACCTTC.

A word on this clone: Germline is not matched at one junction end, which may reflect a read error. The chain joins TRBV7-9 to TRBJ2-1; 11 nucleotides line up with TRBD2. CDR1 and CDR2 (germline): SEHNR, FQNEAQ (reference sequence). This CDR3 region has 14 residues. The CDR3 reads CASSLVGLAAPRLF. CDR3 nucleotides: TGTGCCAGCAGCTTAGTGGGACTAGCGGCCCCCCGGCTCTTC. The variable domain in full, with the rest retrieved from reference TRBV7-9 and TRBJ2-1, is DTGVSQNPRHKITKRGQNVTFRCDPISEHNRLYWYRQTLGQGPEFLTYFQNEAQLEKSRLLSDRFSAERPKGSFSTLEIQRTEQGDSAMYLCASSLVGLAAPRLFGPGTRLTVL.

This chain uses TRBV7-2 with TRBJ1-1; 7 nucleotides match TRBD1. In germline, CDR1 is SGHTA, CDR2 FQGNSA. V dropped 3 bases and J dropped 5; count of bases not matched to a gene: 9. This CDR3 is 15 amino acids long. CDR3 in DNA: TGTGCCAGCAGCTTGGAGGGGGCGGTGGGAACTGAAGCTTTCTTT. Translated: CASSLEGAVGTEAFF. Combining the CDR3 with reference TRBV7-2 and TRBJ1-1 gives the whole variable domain GAGVSQSPSNKVTEKGKDVELRCDPISGHTALYWYRQSLGQGLEFLIYFQGNSAPDKSGLPSDRFSAERTGGSVSTLTIQRTQQEDSAVYLCASSLEGAVGTEAFFGQGTRLTVV.

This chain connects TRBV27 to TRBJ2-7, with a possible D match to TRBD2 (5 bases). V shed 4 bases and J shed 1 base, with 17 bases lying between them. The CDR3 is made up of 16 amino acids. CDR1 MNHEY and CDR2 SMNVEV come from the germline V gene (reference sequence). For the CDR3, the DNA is TGTGCCAGCAGTTCCCGGGGTAGTCAGAGATCCTACGAGCAGTACTTC. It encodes CASSSRGSQRSYEQYF.

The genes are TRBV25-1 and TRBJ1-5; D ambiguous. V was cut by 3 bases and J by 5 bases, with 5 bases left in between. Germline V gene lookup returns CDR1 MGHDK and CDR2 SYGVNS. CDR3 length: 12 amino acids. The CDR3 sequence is CASSDSYQPQHF. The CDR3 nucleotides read TGTGCCAGCAGTGATAGTTATCAGCCCCAGCATTTT.

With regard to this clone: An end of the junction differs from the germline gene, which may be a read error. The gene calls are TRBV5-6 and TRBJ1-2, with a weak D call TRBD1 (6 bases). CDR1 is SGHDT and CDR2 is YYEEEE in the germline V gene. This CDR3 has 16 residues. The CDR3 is CASGLTRGRWSDGYTF. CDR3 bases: TGTGCCAGCGGCTTGACGCGGGGGCGGTGGAGTGATGGCTACACCTTC.

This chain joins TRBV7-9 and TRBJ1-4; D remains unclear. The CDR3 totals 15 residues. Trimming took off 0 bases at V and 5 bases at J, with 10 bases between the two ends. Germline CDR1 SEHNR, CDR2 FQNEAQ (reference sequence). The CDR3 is CASSLARAPNEKLFF. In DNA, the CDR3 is TGTGCCAGCAGCTTAGCGCGGGCCCCGAATGAAAAACTGTTTTTT.

CDR3 DNA sequence: TGTGCCAGCAGTCCACAGGAAACTGAAGCTTTCTTT. Amino acids: CASSPQETEAFF. The genes are TRBV6-1 and TRBJ1-1, with D perhaps matching TRBD1 (5 bases). This CDR3 comprises 12 residues. V dropped 5 bases and J dropped 5 bases, with 9 bases sitting between them. The germline V gene has CDR1 MNHNS and CDR2 SASEGT.

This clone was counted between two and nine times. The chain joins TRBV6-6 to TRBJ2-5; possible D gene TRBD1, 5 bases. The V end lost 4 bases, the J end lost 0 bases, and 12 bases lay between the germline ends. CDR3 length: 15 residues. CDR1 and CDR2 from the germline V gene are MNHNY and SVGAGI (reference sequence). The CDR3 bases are TGTGCCAGCAGTTCCCTACCGACAGACCAAGAGACCCAGTACTTC. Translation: CASSSLPTDQETQYF.

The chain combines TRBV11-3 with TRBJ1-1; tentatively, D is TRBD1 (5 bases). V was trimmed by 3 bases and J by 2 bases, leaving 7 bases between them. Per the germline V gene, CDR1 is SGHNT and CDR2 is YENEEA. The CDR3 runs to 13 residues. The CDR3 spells CASSFTGNTEAFF. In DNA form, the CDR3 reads TGTGCCAGCAGCTTTACAGGAAACACTGAAGCTTTCTTT.

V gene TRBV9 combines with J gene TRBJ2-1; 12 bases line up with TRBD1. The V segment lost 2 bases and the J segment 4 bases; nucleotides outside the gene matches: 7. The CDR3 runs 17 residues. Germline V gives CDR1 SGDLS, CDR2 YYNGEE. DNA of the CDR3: TGTGCCAGCAGCGTGCCGGGACAGGGGGCGGGGTACAATGAGCAGTTCTTC. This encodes CASSVPGQGAGYNEQFF.

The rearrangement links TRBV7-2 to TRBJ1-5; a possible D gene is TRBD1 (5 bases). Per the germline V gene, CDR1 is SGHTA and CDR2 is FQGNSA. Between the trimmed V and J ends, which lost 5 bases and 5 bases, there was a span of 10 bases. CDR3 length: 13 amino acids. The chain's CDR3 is CASSADSYQPQHF. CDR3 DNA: TGTGCCAGCAGCGCCGACAGTTATCAGCCCCAGCATTTT.

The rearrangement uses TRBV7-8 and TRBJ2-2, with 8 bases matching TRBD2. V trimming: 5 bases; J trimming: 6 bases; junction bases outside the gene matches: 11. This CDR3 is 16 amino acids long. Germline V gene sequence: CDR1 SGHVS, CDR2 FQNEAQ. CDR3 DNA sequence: TGTGCCAGCAGCCTCGGACTAGCAGGAGAGGCCGGGGAGCTGTTTTTT. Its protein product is CASSLGLAGEAGELFF.

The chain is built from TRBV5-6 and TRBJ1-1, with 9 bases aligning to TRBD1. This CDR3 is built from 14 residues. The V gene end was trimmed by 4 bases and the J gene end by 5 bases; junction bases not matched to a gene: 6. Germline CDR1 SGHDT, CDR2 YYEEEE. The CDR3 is CASSVTGTGTEAFF. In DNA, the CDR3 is TGTGCCAGCAGCGTAACCGGGACAGGGACTGAAGCTTTCTTT.

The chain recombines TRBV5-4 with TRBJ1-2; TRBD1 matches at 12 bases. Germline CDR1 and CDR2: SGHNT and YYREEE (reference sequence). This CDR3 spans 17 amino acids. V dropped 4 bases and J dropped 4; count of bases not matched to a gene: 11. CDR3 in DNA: TGTGCCAGCAGCCCGACCACCGGGACAGGGGGCCGCTATGGCTACACCTTC. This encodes CASSPTTGTGGRYGYTF.

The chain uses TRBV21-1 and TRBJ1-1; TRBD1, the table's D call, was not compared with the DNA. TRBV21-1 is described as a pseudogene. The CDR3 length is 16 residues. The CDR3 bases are TGTGCCAGCAGCAAAGGGGAAAACAGGAGAAACACTGAAGCTTTCTTT. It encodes CASSKGENRRNTEAFF.

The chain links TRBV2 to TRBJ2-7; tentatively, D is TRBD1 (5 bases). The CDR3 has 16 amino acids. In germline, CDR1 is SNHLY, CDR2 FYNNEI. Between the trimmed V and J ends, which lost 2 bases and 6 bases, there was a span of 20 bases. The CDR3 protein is CASSEQSWGLGGEQYF. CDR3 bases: TGTGCCAGCAGTGAACAGAGCTGGGGCCTTGGTGGCGAGCAGTACTTC.

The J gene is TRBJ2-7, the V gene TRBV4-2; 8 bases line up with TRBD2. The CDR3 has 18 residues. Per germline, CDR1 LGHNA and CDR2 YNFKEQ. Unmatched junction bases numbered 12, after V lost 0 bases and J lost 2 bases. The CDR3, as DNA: TGTGCCAGCAGCCAAGATTTAAGAGGGCTAGCGGGTACCTACGAGCAGTACTTC. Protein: CASSQDLRGLAGTYEQYF.

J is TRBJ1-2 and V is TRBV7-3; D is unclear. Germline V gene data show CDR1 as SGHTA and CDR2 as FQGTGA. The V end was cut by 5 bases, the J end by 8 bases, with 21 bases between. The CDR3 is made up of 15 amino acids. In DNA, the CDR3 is TGTGCCAGCAGCCCGGAGGATGGACGGCCTGGAGGCTACACCTTC. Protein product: CASSPEDGRPGGYTF.

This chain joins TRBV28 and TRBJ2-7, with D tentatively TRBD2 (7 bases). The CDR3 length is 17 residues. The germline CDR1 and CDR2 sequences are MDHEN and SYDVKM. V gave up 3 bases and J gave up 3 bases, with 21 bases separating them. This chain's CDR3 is CASSLGGRRSRHYEQYF. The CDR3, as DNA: TGTGCCAGCAGTTTGGGGGGGCGAAGATCACGTCACTACGAGCAGTACTTC.

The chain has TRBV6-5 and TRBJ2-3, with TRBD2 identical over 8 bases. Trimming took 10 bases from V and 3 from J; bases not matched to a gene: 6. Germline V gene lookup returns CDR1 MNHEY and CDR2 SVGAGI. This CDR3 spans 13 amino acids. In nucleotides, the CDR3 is TGTGCCATCGGGAGGGGGAGGACAGATACGCAGTATTTT. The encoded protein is CAIGRGRTDTQYF.

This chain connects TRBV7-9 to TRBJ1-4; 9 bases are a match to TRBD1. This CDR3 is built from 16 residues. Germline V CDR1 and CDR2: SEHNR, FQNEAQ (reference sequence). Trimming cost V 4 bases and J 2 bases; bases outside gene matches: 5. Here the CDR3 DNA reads TGTGCCAGCAGCTCACAGGACAGGGGCACTAATGAAAAACTGTTTTTT. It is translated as CASSSQDRGTNEKLFF.

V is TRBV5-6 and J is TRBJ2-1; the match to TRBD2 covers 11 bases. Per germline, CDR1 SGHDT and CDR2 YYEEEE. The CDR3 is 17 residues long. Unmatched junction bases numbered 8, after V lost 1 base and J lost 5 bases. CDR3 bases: TGTGCCAGCAGCTTGTACCAGACTAGCGGGAAGGACAATGAGCAGTTCTTC. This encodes CASSLYQTSGKDNEQFF. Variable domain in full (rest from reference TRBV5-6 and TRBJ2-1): DAGVTQSPTHLIKTRGQQVTLRCSPKSGHDTVSWYQQALGQGPQFIFQYYEEEERQRGNFPDRFSGHQFPNYSSELNVNALLLGDSALYLCASSLYQTSGKDNEQFFGPGTRLTVL.

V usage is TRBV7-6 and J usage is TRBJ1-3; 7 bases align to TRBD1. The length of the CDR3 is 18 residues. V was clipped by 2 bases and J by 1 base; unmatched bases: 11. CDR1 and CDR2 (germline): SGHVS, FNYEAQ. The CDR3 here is CASSLPNRGLGSGNTIYF. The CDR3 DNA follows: TGTGCCAGCAGCTTACCTAACAGGGGATTAGGGTCTGGAAACACCATATATTTT.

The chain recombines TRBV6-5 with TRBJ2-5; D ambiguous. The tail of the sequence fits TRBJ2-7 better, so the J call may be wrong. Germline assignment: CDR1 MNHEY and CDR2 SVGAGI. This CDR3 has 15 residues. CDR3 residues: CASSYSDMGAYEQYF. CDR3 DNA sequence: TGTGCCAGCAGTTACTCTGATATGGGCGCCTACGAGCAGTACTTC.

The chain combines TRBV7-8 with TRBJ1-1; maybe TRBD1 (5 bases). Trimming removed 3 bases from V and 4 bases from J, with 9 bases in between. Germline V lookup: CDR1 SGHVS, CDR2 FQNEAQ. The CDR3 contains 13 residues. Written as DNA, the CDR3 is TGTGCCAGCAGCTTCAGGGCTGGCACTGAAGCTTTCTTT. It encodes CASSFRAGTEAFF.

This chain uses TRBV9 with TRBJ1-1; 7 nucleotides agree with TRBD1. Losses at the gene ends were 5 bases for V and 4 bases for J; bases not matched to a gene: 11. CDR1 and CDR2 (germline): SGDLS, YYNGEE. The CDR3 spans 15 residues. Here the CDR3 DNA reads TGTGCCAGCAGTCCTTACACAGGGGCGCCCACTGAAGCTTTCTTT. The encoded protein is CASSPYTGAPTEAFF.

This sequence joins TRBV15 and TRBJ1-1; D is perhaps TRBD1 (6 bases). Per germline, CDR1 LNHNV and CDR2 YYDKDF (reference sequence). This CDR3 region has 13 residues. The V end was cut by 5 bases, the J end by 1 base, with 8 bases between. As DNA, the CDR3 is TGTGCCACCAGCGAAGGGGGGAACACTGAAGCTTTCTTT. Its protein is CATSEGGNTEAFF. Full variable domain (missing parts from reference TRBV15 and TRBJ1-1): DAMVIQNPRYQVTQFGKPVTLSCSQTLNHNVMYWYQQKSSQAPKLLFHYYDKDFNNEADTPDNFQSRRPNTSFCFLDIRSPGLGDTAMYLCATSEGGNTEAFFGQGTRLTVV.

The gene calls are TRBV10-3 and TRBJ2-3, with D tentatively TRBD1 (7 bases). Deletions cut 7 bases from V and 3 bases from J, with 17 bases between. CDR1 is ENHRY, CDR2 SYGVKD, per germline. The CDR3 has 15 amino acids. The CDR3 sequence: CAIKGGGPKTDTQYF. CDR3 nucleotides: TGTGCCATCAAAGGAGGGGGCCCAAAGACAGATACGCAGTATTTT.